This record concerns one T cell receptor beta chain sequence. Its antigen is not known. Ophthalmopathy patients showed a Clinical Activity Score of at least 3, NOSPECS grade of at least 4 and duration under 3 months. Orbital computed tomography and thyroid ultrasound, together with serum TRAb and thyroxine and clinical symptoms, were used for diagnoses. Germline CDR1 SGDLS, CDR2 YYNGEE. V lost 3 bases and J lost 0, with 9 bases in between. The CDR3 totals 14 residues. RNA transcripts gave rise to amplified TCR beta CDR3 regions. The HTBI primer set drove a first-round RT-PCR of the TCR CDR3. In TCRdb, the multiplex PCR reads were re-called with MiXCR into one record per CDR3 protein. Of fewer than 350,000 distinct CDR3 sequences listed, roughly 18% are singletons. These data come from a study of T cells in Graves' hyperthyroidism and ophthalmopathy. Broader study findings: Blood also held most thyroid clonotypes expanded beyond 0.001. The authors' 13 V-J model separated ophthalmopathy from stable hyperthyroidism.

The TCR was taken from a man aged 45-65 years with Graves' ophthalmopathy. Sequencing was done on a sample of blood. The chain couples TRBV9 to TRBJ1-1; D gene ambiguous. The CDR3, as DNA: TGTGCCAGCAGCGCCTCGGGGATGAACACTGAAGCTTTCTTT. Translated, it gives CASSASGMNTEAFF. Filled out from reference TRBV9 and TRBJ1-1, the complete variable domain reads DSGVTQTPKHLITATGQRVTLRCSPRSGDLSVYWYQQSLDQGLQFLIQYYNGEERAKGNILERFSAQQFPDLHSELNLSSLELGDSALYFCASSASGMNTEAFFGQGTRLTVV.